This passage covers 24 T cell receptor beta chains from one sample sequenced in a study of blood T cell repertoires in COVID-19. Measured with immunoSEQ multiplex PCR; TCRdb has only the in-frame clones, and not every one. The sample has under 150,000 clones, 80% to 85% seen once; the top ten hold approximately 4%. The specimen sequenced was peripheral blood. All receptors come from a woman aged 55-69 years with acute or convalescent COVID-19.

The rearrangement uses TRBV27 and TRBJ2-2; D remains ambiguous. CDR3 length: 13 amino acids. Germline V lookup: CDR1 MNHEY, CDR2 SMNVEV (reference sequence). Trimming shortened V by 6 bases and J by 5 bases, and 10 bases separated the two germline ends. DNA for the CDR3: TGTGCCAGCAGCCCCCGGGTGACCGGGGAGCTGTTTTTT. It translates to CASSPRVTGELFF.

The CDR3 DNA reads TGTGCCAGACGTGGGGGGTACACTGAAGCTTTCTTT. Its translation: CARRGGYTEAFF. V and J are TRBV9 and TRBJ1-1; the D gene is possibly TRBD1 (5 bases). Germline lookup yields CDR1 SGDLS and CDR2 YYNGEE. This CDR3 is built from 12 residues. Trimming took 8 bases from V and 3 from J, leaving 11 bases between them.

A few counts support this clone. The V and J genes are TRBV11-1 and TRBJ2-5; 10 bases agree with TRBD2. The CDR3 extends over 16 amino acids. J was trimmed by 3 bases and V by 5 bases; bases with no gene match: 9. Germline V gene data show CDR1 as SGHAT and CDR2 as FQDESV (reference sequence). CDR3 loop: CASSPLTSGFKETQYF. CDR3 nucleotides: TGTGCCAGCAGCCCTCTGACTAGCGGGTTTAAAGAGACCCAGTACTTC.

This clone was seen more than once but under ten times. The chain joins TRBV28 to TRBJ1-3; 10 bases agree with TRBD1. Germline loops: CDR1 MDHEN, CDR2 SYDVKM. The CDR3 is 17 amino acids. Losses at the gene ends were 6 bases for V and 4 bases for J; bases not matched to a gene: 12. The CDR3 nucleotides read TGTGCCAGCAGCGGGACAGGGGATAATGGATACGGAAACACCATATATTTT. Translated, it gives CASSGTGDNGYGNTIYF.

The table lists this clone with a count of one. J is TRBJ2-1 and V is TRBV4-1, with TRBD2 as a possible D gene (6 bases). The CDR3 covers 16 residues. Germline CDR1 MGHRA, CDR2 YSYEKL. With 1 base removed from V and 5 bases from J, the gap between germline ends came to 15 bases. The CDR3 sequence is CASSQGVGGRNNEQFF. CDR3 nucleotides: TGCGCCAGCAGCCAAGGGGTTGGGGGGAGGAACAATGAGCAGTTCTTC.

The rearrangement joins TRBV5-1 to TRBJ2-5, with D tentatively TRBD2 (5 bases). Germline lookup yields CDR1 SGHRS and CDR2 YFSETQ. The CDR3 runs to 16 residues. Trimming removed 3 bases at V and 0 bases at J, with 15 bases between. The CDR3 loop reads CASSSEGRSYQETQYF. CDR3 sequence (DNA): TGCGCCAGCAGCTCCGAGGGCAGATCGTACCAAGAGACCCAGTACTTC.

The genes are TRBV7-2 and TRBJ2-3, with a tentative D call TRBD2 (6 bases). Trimming pared 6 bases from V and 5 bases from J, leaving 9 bases between. The CDR3 is 12 amino acids. In germline, CDR1 is SGHTA, CDR2 FQGNSA. CDR3 sequence (DNA): TGTGCCAGCAGGGAAGCGGGAGATACGCAGTATTTT. Encoded protein: CASREAGDTQYF. The whole variable domain, remainder taken from reference TRBV7-2 and TRBJ2-3, is GAGVSQSPSNKVTEKGKDVELRCDPISGHTALYWYRQSLGQGLEFLIYFQGNSAPDKSGLPSDRFSAERTGGSVSTLTIQRTQQEDSAVYLCASREAGDTQYFGPGTRLTVL.

On this clone itself: One junction end does not reproduce the germline sequence, and a read error may be involved. The chain recombines TRBV19 with TRBJ1-2; TRBD1 matches 7 bases. Germline V gene data show CDR1 as LNHDA and CDR2 as SQIVND (reference sequence). The CDR3 totals 15 residues. CDR3 DNA sequence: TGTGCCAGCGCCGGTGCTTTGACGACAGGGATCGATTCTGTCTTC. Translating gives CASAGALTTGIDSVF.

This chain links TRBV6-1 with TRBJ1-3; D is perhaps TRBD1 (6 bases). V gave up 3 bases and J gave up 4 bases, with 13 bases separating them. Per the germline V gene, CDR1 is MNHNS and CDR2 is SASEGT. CDR3 length: 15 residues. The CDR3 DNA follows: TGTGCCAGCAGTGATGGGGGGGCTGGGGGAAACACCATATATTTT. Translation gives CASSDGGAGGNTIYF.

This sequence joins TRBV9 and TRBJ2-5; possibly TRBD1 for D (5 bases). Germline assignment: CDR1 SGDLS and CDR2 YYNGEE. CDR3 length equals 16 residues. The ends were cut back, 0 bases at V and 2 bases at J, with 14 bases in the middle. CDR3 in DNA: TGTGCCAGCAGCGTAGGTCTGGGCCGGACACAAGAGACCCAGTACTTC. This codes for CASSVGLGRTQETQYF.

The chain joins TRBV6-5 to TRBJ2-3; 12 bases are shared with TRBD2. Germline CDR1 and CDR2: MNHEY and SVGAGI. CDR3 length: 16 residues. V lost 2 bases and J lost 5; bases outside the gene matches: 5. Here the CDR3 reads CASSYELAGGGDTQYF. The CDR3 coding sequence is TGTGCCAGCAGTTACGAACTAGCGGGAGGAGGAGATACGCAGTATTTT.

This chain joins TRBV12-3 or TRBV12-4 and TRBJ1-5; 8 nucleotides match TRBD1. This CDR3 region has 12 residues. With V trimmed by 5 bases and J by 9 bases, 3 bases remained unmatched. CDR3 nucleotide sequence: TGTGCCAGCAGTCCAGGGGGCCGGCCCCAGCATTTT. Its translation: CASSPGGRPQHF.

J is TRBJ1-2 and V is TRBV27; no reliable D call. Germline V gene sequence: CDR1 MNHEY, CDR2 SMNVEV (reference sequence). The V end lost 5 bases, the J end lost 8 bases, and 18 bases lay between the germline ends. The CDR3 length is 14 residues. CDR3 residues: CASSPHPYSRGYTF. For the CDR3, the DNA is TGTGCCAGCAGTCCCCACCCCTACTCACGCGGCTACACCTTC.

The V gene is TRBV6-5, the J gene TRBJ2-7; 10 bases line up with TRBD2. Per germline, CDR1 MNHEY and CDR2 SVGAGI. This CDR3 region has 13 residues. J gave up 12 bases and V 8 bases, and 13 bases lay outside the gene matches. The CDR3 DNA sequence: TGTGCCAGCCAAGAGAGCGGGAGGGCCTTTCGGTACTTC. It translates to CASQESGRAFRYF.

This clone was found once. The genes are TRBV30 and TRBJ2-1; D might be TRBD2 (5 bases). The CDR3 has 13 amino acids. Per germline, CDR1 GTSNPN and CDR2 SVGIG (reference sequence). Trimming removed 2 bases at V and 4 bases at J, with 9 bases between. The CDR3: CAWSPGLYNEQFF. In DNA, the CDR3 is TGTGCCTGGAGTCCAGGACTTTACAATGAGCAGTTCTTC.

V is TRBV29-1 and J is TRBJ2-1, with D possibly being TRBD2 (6 bases). V lost 6 bases and J 6 bases, leaving 12 bases between the germline ends. The germline CDR1 and CDR2 sequences are SQVTM and ANQGSEA. This CDR3 comprises 12 residues. CDR3 coding DNA: TGCAGCGTAGGGGACTGGGGCAATGAGCAGTTCTTC. Protein sequence: CSVGDWGNEQFF.

This clone has only a few counts. V is TRBV6-5 and J is TRBJ1-2; D is undetermined. CDR1 and CDR2 from the germline V gene are MNHEY and SVGAGI. Trimming removed 6 bases at V and 7 bases at J, with 12 bases between. This CDR3 is built from 12 residues. CDR3 coding DNA: TGTGCCAGCAGGCGGGAGGCCGGTGGCTACACCTTC. It translates to CASRREAGGYTF.

This sequence joins TRBV5-5 and TRBJ2-2; D is perhaps TRBD2 (5 bases). Germline V gene data show CDR1 as SGHKS and CDR2 as YYEKEE (reference sequence). Trimming stripped 2 bases from V and 8 bases from J, with 7 bases between. CDR3 length equals 12 residues. CDR3 coding DNA: TGTGCCAGCAGCTTCCGACTAGGGGAGCTGTTTTTT. It codes for CASSFRLGELFF.

The rearrangement links TRBV13 to TRBJ2-1; D remains ambiguous. Trimming took off 5 bases at V and 5 bases at J, with 16 bases between the two ends. The germline V gene has CDR1 PRHDT and CDR2 FYEKMQ (reference sequence). The CDR3 loop spans 15 amino acids. The DNA of the CDR3 is TGTGCCAGCAGCCCGCGACACATCCCCCACAATGAGCAGTTCTTC. This encodes CASSPRHIPHNEQFF.

The chain employs TRBV5-1 and TRBJ1-1; the D gene is possibly TRBD1 (6 bases). The CDR3 spans 15 residues. V was cut by 4 bases and J by 2 bases, with 15 bases left in between. Germline loops: CDR1 SGHRS, CDR2 YFSETQ. The CDR3 region has the DNA TGCGCCAGCAGCACGATGGACAGATCAAACACTGAAGCTTTCTTT. Translation: CASSTMDRSNTEAFF.

This clone was seen a few times. This chain joins TRBV5-1 and TRBJ1-5; 9 bases are a match to TRBD1. J gave up 5 bases and V 4 bases, and 7 bases lay outside the gene matches. Germline assignment: CDR1 SGHRS and CDR2 YFSETQ. The CDR3 has 15 residues. DNA of the CDR3: TGCGCCAGCAGCCCAGGGGACAGGGATTATCAGCCCCAGCATTTT. It specifies CASSPGDRDYQPQHF. The full variable domain, rest sourced from reference TRBV5-1 and TRBJ1-5, is KAGVTQTPRYLIKTRGQQVTLSCSPISGHRSVSWYQQTPGQGLQFLFEYFSETQRNKGNFPGRFSGRQFSNSRSEMNVSTLELGDSALYLCASSPGDRDYQPQHFGDGTRLSIL.

J is TRBJ1-1 and V is TRBV25-1; 7 positions agree with TRBD1. The CDR3 loop spans 16 amino acids. Germline-derived CDR1 and CDR2 are MGHDK and SYGVNS. The CDR3 loop is CAWETGVHPPNTEAFF. CDR3 in DNA: TGTGCTTGGGAAACAGGGGTCCACCCGCCGAACACTGAAGCTTTCTTT.

This clone has just one count. V is TRBV7-3 and J is TRBJ1-1; the match to TRBD1 covers 8 bases. Looked up from germline, CDR1 is SGHTA and CDR2 is FQGTGA. This CDR3 is 13 amino acids long. J lost 5 bases, V lost 4 bases, and 3 bases had no gene match. CDR3: CASSSQGGTEAFF. CDR3 coding DNA: TGTGCCAGCAGCTCACAGGGGGGGACTGAAGCTTTCTTT. Supplemented by reference TRBV7-3 and TRBJ1-1, the full variable domain reads GAGVSQTPSNKVTEKGKYVELRCDPISGHTALYWYRQSLGQGPEFLIYFQGTGAADDSGLPNDRFFAVRPEGSVSTLKIQRTERGDSAVYLCASSSQGGTEAFFGQGTRLTVV.

The chain combines TRBV6-5 with TRBJ1-1; 9 nucleotides match TRBD1. The CDR3 length is 14 residues. Germline V gene lookup returns CDR1 MNHEY and CDR2 SVGAGI. V gave up 6 bases and J gave up 5 bases; unmatched junction bases: 7. CDR3 region: CASRLDRGWTEAFF. For the CDR3, the DNA is TGTGCCAGCAGGCTCGACAGGGGGTGGACTGAAGCTTTCTTT.